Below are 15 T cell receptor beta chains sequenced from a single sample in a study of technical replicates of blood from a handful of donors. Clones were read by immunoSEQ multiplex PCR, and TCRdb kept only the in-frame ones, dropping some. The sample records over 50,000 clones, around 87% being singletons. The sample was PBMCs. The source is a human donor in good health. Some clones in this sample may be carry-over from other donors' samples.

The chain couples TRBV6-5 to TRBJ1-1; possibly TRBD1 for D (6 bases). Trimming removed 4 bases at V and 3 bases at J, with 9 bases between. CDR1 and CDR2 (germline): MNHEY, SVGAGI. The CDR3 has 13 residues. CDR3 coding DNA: TGTGCCAGCAGTTCGGACAGTTACACTGAAGCTTTCTTT. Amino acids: CASSSDSYTEAFF.

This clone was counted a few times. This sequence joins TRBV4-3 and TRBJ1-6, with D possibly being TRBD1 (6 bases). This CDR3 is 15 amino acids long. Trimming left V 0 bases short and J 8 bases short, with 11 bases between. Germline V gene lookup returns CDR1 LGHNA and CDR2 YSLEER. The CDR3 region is CASSQEAGADSPLHF. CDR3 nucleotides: TGCGCCAGCAGCCAAGAAGCAGGGGCGGATTCACCCCTCCACTTT.

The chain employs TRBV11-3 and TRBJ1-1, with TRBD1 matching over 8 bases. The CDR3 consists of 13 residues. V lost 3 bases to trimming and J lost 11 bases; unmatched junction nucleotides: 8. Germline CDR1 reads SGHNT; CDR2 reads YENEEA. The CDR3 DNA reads TGTGCCAGCAGCTTTCCCAGGGGGCCTCGGGCTTTCTTT. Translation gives CASSFPRGPRAFF.

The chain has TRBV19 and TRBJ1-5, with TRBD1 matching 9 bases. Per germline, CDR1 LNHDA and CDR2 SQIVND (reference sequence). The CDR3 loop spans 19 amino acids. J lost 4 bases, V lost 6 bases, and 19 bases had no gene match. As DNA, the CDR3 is TGTGCCAGTAGGGGGAAGACAGGGGGGCCCTTCTTCTTTAATCAGCCCCAGCATTTT. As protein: CASRGKTGGPFFFNQPQHF. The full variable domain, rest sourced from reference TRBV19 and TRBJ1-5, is DGGITQSPKYLFRKEGQNVTLSCEQNLNHDAMYWYRQDPGQGLRLIYYSQIVNDFQKGDIAEGYSVSREKKESFPLTVTSAQKNPTAFYLCASRGKTGGPFFFNQPQHFGDGTRLSIL.

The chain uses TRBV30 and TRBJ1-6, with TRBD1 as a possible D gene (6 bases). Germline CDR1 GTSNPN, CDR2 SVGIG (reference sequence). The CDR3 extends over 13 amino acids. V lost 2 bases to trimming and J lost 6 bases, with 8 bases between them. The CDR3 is CAWSTGLNSPLHF. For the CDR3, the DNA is TGTGCCTGGAGTACAGGGCTTAATTCACCCCTCCACTTT. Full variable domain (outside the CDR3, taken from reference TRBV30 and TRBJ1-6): SQTIHQWPATLVQPVGSPLSLECTVEGTSNPNLYWYRQAAGRGLQLLFYSVGIGQISSEVPQNLSASRPQDRQFILSSKKLLLSDSGFYLCAWSTGLNSPLHFGNGTRLTVT.

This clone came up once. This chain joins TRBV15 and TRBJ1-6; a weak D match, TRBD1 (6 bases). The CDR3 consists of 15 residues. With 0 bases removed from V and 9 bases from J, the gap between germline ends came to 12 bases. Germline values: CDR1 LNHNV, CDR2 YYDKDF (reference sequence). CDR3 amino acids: CATSRDPQGSSPLHF. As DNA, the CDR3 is TGTGCCACCAGCAGAGATCCACAGGGCAGTTCACCCCTCCACTTT.

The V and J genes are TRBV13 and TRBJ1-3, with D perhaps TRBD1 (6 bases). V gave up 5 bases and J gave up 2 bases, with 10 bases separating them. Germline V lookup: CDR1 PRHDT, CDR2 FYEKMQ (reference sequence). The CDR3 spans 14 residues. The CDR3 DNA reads TGTGCCAGCAGCCCACGGGACACTGGAAACACCATATATTTT. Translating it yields CASSPRDTGNTIYF.

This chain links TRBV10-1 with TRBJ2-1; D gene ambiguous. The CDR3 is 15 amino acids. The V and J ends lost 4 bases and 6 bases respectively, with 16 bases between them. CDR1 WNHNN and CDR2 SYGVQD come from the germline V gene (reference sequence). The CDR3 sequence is CASSAYWSRPNEQFF. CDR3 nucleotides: TGCGCCAGCAGTGCCTACTGGAGTCGTCCCAATGAGCAGTTCTTC.

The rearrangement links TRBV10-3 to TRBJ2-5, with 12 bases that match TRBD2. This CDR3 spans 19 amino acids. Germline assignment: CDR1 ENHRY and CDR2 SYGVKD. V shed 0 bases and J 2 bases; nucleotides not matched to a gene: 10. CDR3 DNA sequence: TGTGCCATCAGTGAGTCGACGGCTAGCGGGAGGGGGGCTCAAGAGACCCAGTACTTC. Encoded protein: CAISESTASGRGAQETQYF.

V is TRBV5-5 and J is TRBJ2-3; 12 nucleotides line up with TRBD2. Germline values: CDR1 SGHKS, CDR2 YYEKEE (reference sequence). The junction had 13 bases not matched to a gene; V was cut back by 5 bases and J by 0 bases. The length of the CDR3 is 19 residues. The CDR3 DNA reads TGTGCCAGCAGACTGCTTCTCCAACTAGCGGGGGGTAGCACAGATACGCAGTATTTT. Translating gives CASRLLLQLAGGSTDTQYF.

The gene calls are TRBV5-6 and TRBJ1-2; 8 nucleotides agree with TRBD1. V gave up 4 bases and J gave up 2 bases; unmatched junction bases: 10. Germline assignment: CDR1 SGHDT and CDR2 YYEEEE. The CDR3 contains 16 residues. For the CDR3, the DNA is TGTGCCAGCAGCACAGGAGCCCGGACAGGGAACTATGGCTACACCTTC. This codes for CASSTGARTGNYGYTF.

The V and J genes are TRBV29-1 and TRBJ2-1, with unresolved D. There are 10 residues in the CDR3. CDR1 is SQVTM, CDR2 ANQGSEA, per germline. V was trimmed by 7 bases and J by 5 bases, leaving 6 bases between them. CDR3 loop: CSAFHNEQFF. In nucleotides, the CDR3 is TGCAGCGCTTTCCACAATGAGCAGTTCTTC.

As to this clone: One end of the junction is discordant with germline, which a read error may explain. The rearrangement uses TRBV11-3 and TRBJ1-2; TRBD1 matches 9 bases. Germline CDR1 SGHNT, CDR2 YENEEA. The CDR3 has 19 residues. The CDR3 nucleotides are TGTGCCAGCAGCGTAGATGGGATGGCACAGGGGGCAGAAGACTATGGCTACACCTTC. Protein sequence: CASSVDGMAQGAEDYGYTF.

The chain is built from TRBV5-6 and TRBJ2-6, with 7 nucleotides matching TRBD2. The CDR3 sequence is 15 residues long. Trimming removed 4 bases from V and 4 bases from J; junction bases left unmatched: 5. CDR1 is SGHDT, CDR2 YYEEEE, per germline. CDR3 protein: CASSPGGLGANVLTF. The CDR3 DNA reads TGTGCCAGCAGCCCGGGGGGTCTGGGGGCCAACGTCCTGACTTTC.

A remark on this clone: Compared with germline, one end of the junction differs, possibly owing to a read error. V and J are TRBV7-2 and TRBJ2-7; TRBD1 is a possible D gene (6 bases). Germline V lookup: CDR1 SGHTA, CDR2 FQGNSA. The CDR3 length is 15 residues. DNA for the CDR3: TGTGCCAGCAGCCTAGCCGACAGGTTTCGGGGCGAGCAGTACTTC. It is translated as CASSLADRFRGEQYF.